The clone carrying this TCR beta chain was seen only once. Authors' processing steps: Amplified reference gene primers provided the basis for estimating nucleated cell counts. Profiling relied on immunoSEQ multiplex PCR, and the TCRdb table lists in-frame clones only, not all of them. D and trimming were read from the DNA, whereas the V and J calls and clone size are those reported in that table. The sample shows around 60,000 clones, over 80% of them seen only once. V was shortened by 0 bases and J by 1 base, with 13 bases between the two germline ends. CDR3 length equals 16 residues. Germline CDR1 and CDR2: SNHLY and FYNNEI. The data are from a study of blood T cell repertoires in COVID-19. As for the study in general: COVID-19 samples, acute and convalescent, were from the United States, Italy and Spain. PBMCs, B-cell-depleted T cells, or T cells provided the cDNA or gDNA that made up the material.

Sequenced: peripheral blood. The clonotype originates from a human donor with active COVID-19. The donor label of this sample is uncertain. This chain links TRBV2 with TRBJ2-7; D not certain. This CDR3 reads CASSEASVIKSYEQYF. The CDR3 bases are TGTGCCAGCAGTGAAGCGTCGGTTATAAAATCCTACGAGCAGTACTTC.